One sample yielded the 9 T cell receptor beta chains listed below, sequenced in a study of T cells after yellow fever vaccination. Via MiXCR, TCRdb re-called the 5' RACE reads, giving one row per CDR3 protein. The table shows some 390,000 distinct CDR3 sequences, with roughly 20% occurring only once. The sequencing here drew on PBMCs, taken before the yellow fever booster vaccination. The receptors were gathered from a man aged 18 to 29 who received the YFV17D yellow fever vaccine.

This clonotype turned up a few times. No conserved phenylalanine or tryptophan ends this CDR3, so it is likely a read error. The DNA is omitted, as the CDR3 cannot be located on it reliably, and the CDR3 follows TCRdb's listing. This CDR3 is CASSKDRGSHTSV. The rearrangement links TRBV21-1 to TRBJ1-1; the tabulated D call, TRBD1, remains unverified against the DNA. TRBV21-1 is reported as a pseudogene. The CDR3 has 13 residues if both end residues are counted.

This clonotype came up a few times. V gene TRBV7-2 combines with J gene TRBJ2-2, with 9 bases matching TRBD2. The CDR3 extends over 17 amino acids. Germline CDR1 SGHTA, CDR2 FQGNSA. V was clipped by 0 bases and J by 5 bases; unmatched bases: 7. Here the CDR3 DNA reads TGTGCCAGCAGCTTAGCTTGGCGGGGGGGCGGTACCGGGGAGCTGTTTTTT. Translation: CASSLAWRGGGTGELFF. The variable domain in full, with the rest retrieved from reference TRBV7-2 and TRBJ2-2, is GAGVSQSPSNKVTEKGKDVELRCDPISGHTALYWYRQSLGQGLEFLIYFQGNSAPDKSGLPSDRFSAERTGGSVSTLTIQRTQQEDSAVYLCASSLAWRGGGTGELFFGEGSRLTVL.

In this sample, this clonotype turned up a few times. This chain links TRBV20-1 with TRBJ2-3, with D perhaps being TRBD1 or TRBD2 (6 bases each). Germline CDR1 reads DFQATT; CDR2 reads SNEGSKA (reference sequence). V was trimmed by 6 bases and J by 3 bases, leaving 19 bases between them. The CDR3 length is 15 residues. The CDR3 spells CSAPRGGAVTDTQYF. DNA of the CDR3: TGCAGTGCGCCCAGGGGCGGGGCGGTGACAGATACGCAGTATTTT.

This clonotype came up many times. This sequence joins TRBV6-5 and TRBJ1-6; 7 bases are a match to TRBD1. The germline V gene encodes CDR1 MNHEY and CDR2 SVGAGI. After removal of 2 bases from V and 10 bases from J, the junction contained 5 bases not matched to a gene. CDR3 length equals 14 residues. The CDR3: CASSYGQGGSPLHF. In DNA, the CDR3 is TGTGCCAGCAGTTACGGGCAGGGGGGGTCACCCCTCCACTTT.

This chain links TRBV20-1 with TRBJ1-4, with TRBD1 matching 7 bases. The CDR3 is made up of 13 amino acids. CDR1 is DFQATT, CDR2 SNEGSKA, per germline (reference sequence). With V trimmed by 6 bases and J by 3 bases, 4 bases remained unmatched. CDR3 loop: CSASGGSNEKLFF. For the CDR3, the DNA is TGCAGTGCCTCAGGGGGATCTAATGAAAAACTGTTTTTT.

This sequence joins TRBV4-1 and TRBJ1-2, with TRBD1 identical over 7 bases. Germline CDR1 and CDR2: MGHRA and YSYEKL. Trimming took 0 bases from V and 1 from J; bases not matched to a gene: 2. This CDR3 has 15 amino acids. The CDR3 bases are TGCGCCAGCAGCCAAGATTGGGACAGTAACTATGGCTACACCTTC. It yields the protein CASSQDWDSNYGYTF.

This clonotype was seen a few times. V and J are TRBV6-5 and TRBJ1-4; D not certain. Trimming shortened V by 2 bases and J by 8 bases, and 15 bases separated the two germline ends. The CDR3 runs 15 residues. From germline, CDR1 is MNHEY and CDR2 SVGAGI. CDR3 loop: CASSYNRWGREKLFF. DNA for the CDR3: TGTGCCAGCAGTTACAACCGGTGGGGAAGAGAAAAACTGTTTTTT.

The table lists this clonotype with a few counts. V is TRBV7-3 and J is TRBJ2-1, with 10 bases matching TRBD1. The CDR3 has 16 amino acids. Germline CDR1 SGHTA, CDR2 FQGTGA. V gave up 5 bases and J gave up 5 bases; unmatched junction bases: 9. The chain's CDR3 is CASSRGGTGVDNEQFF. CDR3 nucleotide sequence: TGTGCCAGCAGCCGGGGCGGGACAGGGGTGGACAATGAGCAGTTCTTC.

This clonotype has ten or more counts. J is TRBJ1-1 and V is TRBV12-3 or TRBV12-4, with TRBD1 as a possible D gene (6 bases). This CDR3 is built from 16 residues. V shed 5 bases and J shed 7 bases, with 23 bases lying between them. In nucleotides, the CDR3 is TGTGCCAGCAGTCTCAATACAGGGCCCCTAGGTGGTGAAGCTTTCTTT. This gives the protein CASSLNTGPLGGEAFF.